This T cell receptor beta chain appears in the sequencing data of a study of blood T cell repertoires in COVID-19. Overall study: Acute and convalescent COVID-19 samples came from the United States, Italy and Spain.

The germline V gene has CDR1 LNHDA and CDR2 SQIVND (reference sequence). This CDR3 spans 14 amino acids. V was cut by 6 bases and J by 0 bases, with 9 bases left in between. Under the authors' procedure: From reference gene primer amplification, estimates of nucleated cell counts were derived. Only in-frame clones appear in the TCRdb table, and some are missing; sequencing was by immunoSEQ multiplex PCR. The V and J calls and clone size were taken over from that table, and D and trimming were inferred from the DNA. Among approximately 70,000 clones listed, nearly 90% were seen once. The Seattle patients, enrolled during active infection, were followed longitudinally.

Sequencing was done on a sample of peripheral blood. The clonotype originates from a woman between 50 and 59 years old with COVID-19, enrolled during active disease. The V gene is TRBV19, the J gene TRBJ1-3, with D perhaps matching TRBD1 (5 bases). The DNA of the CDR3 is TGTGCCAGTAGACCGACAGCCTCTGGAAACACCATATATTTT. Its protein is CASRPTASGNTIYF.